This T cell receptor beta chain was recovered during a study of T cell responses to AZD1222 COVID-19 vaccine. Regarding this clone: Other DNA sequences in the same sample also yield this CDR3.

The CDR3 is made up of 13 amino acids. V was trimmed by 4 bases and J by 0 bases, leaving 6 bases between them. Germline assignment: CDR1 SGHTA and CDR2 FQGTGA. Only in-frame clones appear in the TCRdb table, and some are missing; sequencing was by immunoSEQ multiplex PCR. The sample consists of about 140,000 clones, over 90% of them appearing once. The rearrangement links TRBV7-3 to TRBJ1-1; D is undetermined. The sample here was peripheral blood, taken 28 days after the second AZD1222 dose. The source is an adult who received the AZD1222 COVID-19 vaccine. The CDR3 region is CASSSGLNTEAFF. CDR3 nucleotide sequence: TGTGCCAGCAGCTCAGGCCTGAACACTGAAGCTTTCTTT.